The rows below give T cell receptor beta chains drawn from one sample of a study of T cells in Graves' hyperthyroidism and ophthalmopathy. TCRdb passed the multiplex PCR reads through MiXCR, listing each CDR3 protein once. The sample has 500,000 to 650,000 distinct CDR3 sequences, approximately 14% seen once. Sample: blood. The receptors stem from a woman between 35 and 50 years old with Graves' hyperthyroidism. Each CDR3 is given with its conserved first and last residue. The D gene is left open where the match is weak. Only some rows state a clone size, as once, few, many or a class for expanded clones.

j_gene,d_gene,v_gene,abundance,CDR3nt,CDR3aa
TRBJ1-5,TRBD1,TRBV2,few,TGTGCCAGCAGCCAAACTGCGGGGACAGTTAATCAGCCCCAGCATTTT,CASSQTAGTVNQPQHF
TRBJ1-1,.,TRBV2,many,TGTGCCAGCAGCTCGGGGCGGGTCACTGAAGCTTTCTTT,CASSSGRVTEAFF
TRBJ1-1,.,TRBV6-2/TRBV6-3,many,TGTGCCAGCAGCTATCATTACAGGGACCCTTTTCGAGCTTTCTTT,CASSYHYRDPFRAFF
TRBJ2-3,.,TRBV27,few,TGTGCCAGCAGTTTATGGGGGGGGCCGGGCACAGATACGCAGTATTTT,CASSLWGGPGTDTQYF
TRBJ1-2,.,TRBV10-2,.,TGCGCCAGCAGTGAGTATTGGACGGCGGACTATGGCTACACCTTC,CASSEYWTADYGYTF
TRBJ1-3,.,TRBV11-3,many,TGTGCCAGCAGACAGGACTCTGGAAACACCATATATTTT,CASRQDSGNTIYF
TRBJ2-1,TRBD2,TRBV6-1,many,TGTGCCAGCAGTGATTGGCGGGAGATAATTAATGAGCAGTTCTTC,CASSDWREIINEQFF
TRBJ2-2,.,TRBV11-2,.,TGTGCCAGCAGCATCGTCGTGTTAACCGGGGAGCTGTTTTTT,CASSIVVLTGELFF
TRBJ2-5,TRBD2,TRBV5-1,many,TGCGCCAGCAGCTTCCCGGGACTAGCGGGAAAAGAGACCCAGTACTTC,CASSFPGLAGKETQYF
TRBJ2-7,.,TRBV29-1,.,TGCAGCGTAGGGCCGGACGGGGACAATGAGCAGTACTTC,CSVGPDGDNEQYF
TRBJ1-5,TRBD1,TRBV10-2,few,TGCGCCAGCAGTGTGGGAGCAGACAGGGTCTTTCAGCCCCAGCATTTT,CASSVGADRVFQPQHF
TRBJ2-4,.,TRBV20-1,few,TGCAGTGCTCCCCAGAGAGACGGAATCAAAAACATTCAGTACTTC,CSAPQRDGIKNIQYF
TRBJ1-3,.,TRBV6-1,.,TGTGCCAGCAGTGCCACTCCGAGGGACACCATATATTTT,CASSATPRDTIYF
TRBJ2-2,TRBD2,TRBV9,few,TGTGCCAGCAGCGTAGATCCAGCGGGACGCACCGGGGAGCTGTTTTTT,CASSVDPAGRTGELFF
TRBJ2-3,.,TRBV5-5,many,TGTGCCAGCAGCTTGGAACTTATCGGGAGAGGCACAGATACGCAGTATTTT,CASSLELIGRGTDTQYF
TRBJ2-1,.,TRBV10-3,few,TGTGCCGCGGAAGCGTCGGGTGGGAATGAGCAGTTCTTC,CAAEASGGNEQFF
TRBJ2-7,.,TRBV6-1,many,TGTGCCAGCAGGCTTACGACTAGCTCCTACGAGCAGTACTTC,CASRLTTSSYEQYF
TRBJ2-7,.,TRBV28,many,TGTGCCAGCAGTTTTACGACAAACACCTACGAGCAGTACTTC,CASSFTTNTYEQYF
TRBJ2-1,.,TRBV29-1,many,TGCAGCGTTGACGGGGGTGTGGCCTACAATGAGCAGTTCTTC,CSVDGGVAYNEQFF
TRBJ2-7,TRBD1,TRBV10-3,few,TGTGCCATCAGTGACCCAGACAGGGGATTCTACGAGCGGTACTTC,CAISDPDRGFYERYF
TRBJ1-2,.,TRBV18,once,TGTGCCAGCTCACCGGACGCAGTCTATGGCTACACCTTC,CASSPDAVYGYTF
TRBJ1-1,.,TRBV3-1,many,TGTGCCAGCAGAAAAGGACAGACAAACACTGAAGCTTTCTTT,CASRKGQTNTEAFF
TRBJ2-7,TRBD1,TRBV25-1,many,TGTGCCAGCAGTGAATCGCCGGGACAGCCCTACGAGCAGTACTTC,CASSESPGQPYEQYF
TRBJ2-3,.,TRBV2,many,TGTGCCAGCAGTGAGCAGGTTCGCACAGATACGCAGTATTTT,CASSEQVRTDTQYF
TRBJ1-1,.,TRBV11-3,once,TGTGCCAGCAGCCAGACTGGGAGGGGGAACACTGAAGCTTTCTTT,CASSQTGRGNTEAFF
TRBJ2-3,TRBD2,TRBV5-1,many,TGCGCCAGCAGCTTTGGAGCGGGAGTAACAGATACGCAGTATTTT,CASSFGAGVTDTQYF
TRBJ2-5,.,TRBV2,once,TGTGCCAGCAGTGAAGCGCGAGGAGCAGAGACCCAGTACTTC,CASSEARGAETQYF
TRBJ2-2,.,TRBV5-1,.,TGCGCCAGCAGCATCCTAGAGGGGGACACCGGGGAGCTGTTTTTT,CASSILEGDTGELFF
TRBJ1-5,.,TRBV10-3,many,TGTGCCATCAGTAGTCAGGGGCAGCGTCAGCCCCAGCATTTT,CAISSQGQRQPQHF
TRBJ1-2,TRBD1,TRBV20-1,many,TGCAGTGCAGACGAGACAGGGAGCTACACCTTC,CSADETGSYTF
TRBJ2-7,.,TRBV6-1,many,TGTGCCAGCAGTCGGGACCCCCCATCCGACGAGCAGTACTTC,CASSRDPPSDEQYF
TRBJ2-1,TRBD2,TRBV5-4,.,TGTGCCAGCAGCGCCGGGACTAGCGGTCTTCCATCCTACAATGAGCAGTTCTTC,CASSAGTSGLPSYNEQFF
TRBJ2-1,TRBD1,TRBV29-1,.,TGCAGCGGAAACAGGGGTGAATACAATGAGCAGTTCTTC,CSGNRGEYNEQFF
TRBJ1-1,.,TRBV6-1,many,TGTGCCAGCACCACGAGGATAGGGGAAATAGCTTTCTTT,CASTTRIGEIAFF
TRBJ2-1,TRBD1,TRBV5-6,.,TGTGCCGGAAGACGGGACAGGAGCGGTGAGCAGTTCTTC,CAGRRDRSGEQFF
TRBJ2-3,TRBD2,TRBV27,.,TGTGCCAGCAGCCGTCTACGGCTAGCGGGAGGGGGAGATACGCAGTATTTT,CASSRLRLAGGGDTQYF
TRBJ1-1,.,TRBV6-1,.,TGTGCCAGCATAGAGGGTCTGAACACTGAAGCTTTCTTT,CASIEGLNTEAFF
TRBJ2-7,.,TRBV20-1,many,TGCAGTGCTATTGGAGACTTCTCCTACGAGCAGTACTTC,CSAIGDFSYEQYF
TRBJ2-7,.,TRBV6-1,few,TGTGCCAGCAAATACAGGGACTACACAGGCTACGAGCAGTACTTC,CASKYRDYTGYEQYF
TRBJ1-1,TRBD1,TRBV28,many,TGTGCCAGCAGGGATACAGGGGGTGGGACTGAAGCTTTCTTT,CASRDTGGGTEAFF
TRBJ2-2,.,TRBV7-9,many,TGTGCCAGCAGCACCCAGGGACGGTTCACCGGGGAGCTGTTTTTT,CASSTQGRFTGELFF
TRBJ2-7,.,TRBV19,.,TGTGCCAGTAGTATCGGCAGGGGCAACGAGCAGTACTTC,CASSIGRGNEQYF
TRBJ2-1,TRBD2,TRBV18,many,TGTGCCAGCTCACCTCTCACTAGCGGGAAGATCAATGAGCAGTTCTTC,CASSPLTSGKINEQFF
TRBJ2-2,.,TRBV24-1,few,TGTGCCACCAGTGATTTGGGCAGGGAAGCCGGGGAGCTGTTTTTT,CATSDLGREAGELFF
TRBJ2-5,TRBD1,TRBV28,many,TGTGCCAGCAGCGCAGGGGGCGCGGGTGAGACCCAGTACTTC,CASSAGGAGETQYF
TRBJ1-2,TRBD1,TRBV20-1,many,TGCAGTGCTACCCGGGACAGCTATGGCTACACCTTC,CSATRDSYGYTF
TRBJ1-1,TRBD1,TRBV29-1,.,TGCAGCGTGACCCGGGACAGTATGAACACTGAAGCTTTCTTT,CSVTRDSMNTEAFF
TRBJ2-2,TRBD1,TRBV19,few,TGTGCCAGTGGGACGAAGAGGACAGGGAGCACCGGGGAGCTGTTTTTT,CASGTKRTGSTGELFF
TRBJ2-7,TRBD1,TRBV5-1,.,TGCGCCAGCAGCCCCCGAGGGGACAGGGAGAGCGAGCAGTACTTC,CASSPRGDRESEQYF
TRBJ2-5,TRBD2,TRBV30,.,TGTGCCTGGAGTGTACGTTTTGCGGGAGGAGAGACCCAGTACTTC,CAWSVRFAGGETQYF
TRBJ2-6,.,TRBV28,many,TGTGCCAGCAGTCCCCCGACAGGCGGGATTGGGGCCAACGTCCTGACTTTC,CASSPPTGGIGANVLTF
TRBJ1-6,.,TRBV9,many,TGTGCCAGCAGCGAGGATCCCAGCTCCTATAATTCACCCCTCCACTTT,CASSEDPSSYNSPLHF
TRBJ1-1,TRBD1,TRBV29-1,few,TGCAGCGTTGCCGGACAGGAGAACACTGAAGCTTTCTTT,CSVAGQENTEAFF
TRBJ2-7,TRBD2,TRBV5-1,many,TGCGCCAGCAGCTTGTGGGGGGGTTCCTACGAGCAGTACTTC,CASSLWGGSYEQYF